This TCR beta chain is drawn from a study of a mutant IDH1 vaccine in newly diagnosed glioma. Documented time point: week 35, safety follow-up. One vaccine dose held 300 ug of mutant IDH1 20-mer peptide and came with topical imiquimod. Germline V gene data show CDR1 as GTSNPN and CDR2 as SVGIG (reference sequence). This CDR3 spans 13 amino acids. Between the trimmed V and J ends, which lost 0 bases and 0 bases, there was a span of 3 bases. Libraries were prepared by immunoSEQ multiplex PCR; TCRdb keeps only in-frame clonotypes and omits some of them. The sample carries roughly 40,000 clones, roughly four fifths recorded once. On this clone itself: Its antigen is undetermined.

The receptor's source is a woman aged 45-60 years with glioma. This sequence joins TRBV30 and TRBJ1-3, with D uncertain. Sequences were derived from PBMCs, sampled from a glioma patient whose treatment included an IDH1 peptide vaccine. The CDR3, as DNA: TGTGCCTGGAGTGTGAGCTCTGGAAACACCATATATTTT. Protein product: CAWSVSSGNTIYF.